This entry lists 29 T cell receptor beta chains sequenced from one sample in a study of shared clonotypes between healthy human individuals. TCRdb's table, derived via immunoSEQ multiplex PCR, lists solely in-frame clones and lacks some. This table has some 980,000 clones, approximately 76% appearing once. Sequencing was carried out using memory CD4+ T cells sorted from blood. The subset is: CD45RA-negative fraction. Receptors originate from a man between 18 and 35 years old in good health.

About this clone: Other DNA sequences in this specimen translate into the identical CDR3. The chain has TRBV6-5 and TRBJ1-1; D unclear. The V end was cut by 3 bases, the J end by 4 bases, with 3 bases between. Per germline, CDR1 MNHEY and CDR2 SVGAGI. The CDR3 totals 11 residues. This chain's CDR3 is CASSYGTEAFF. In DNA form, the CDR3 reads TGTGCCAGCAGTTATGGCACTGAAGCTTTCTTT.

The chain uses TRBV2 and TRBJ2-3; no clear D gene. There are 14 residues in the CDR3. Germline V gene data show CDR1 as SNHLY and CDR2 as FYNNEI. Trimming left V 6 bases short and J 4 bases short, with 14 bases between. The chain's CDR3 is CASRLDPSADTQYF. The CDR3 DNA sequence: TGTGCCAGCAGATTGGACCCTTCGGCAGATACGCAGTATTTT.

This rearrangement joins TRBV6-1 to TRBJ2-3; 7 bases agree with TRBD2. CDR1 MNHNS and CDR2 SASEGT come from the germline V gene. Unmatched junction bases numbered 7, after V lost 7 bases and J lost 0 bases. CDR3 size: 15 residues. The CDR3: CASKRDGISTDTQYF. The CDR3 nucleotides are TGTGCCAGCAAGCGGGACGGAATTAGCACAGATACGCAGTATTTT.

The J gene is TRBJ2-2, the V gene TRBV7-8; 15 bases are a match to TRBD2. V was pared by 4 bases and J by 5 bases, with 2 bases of the junction left unmatched. The CDR3 consists of 16 residues. In germline, CDR1 is SGHVS, CDR2 FQNEAQ. The CDR3 loop reads CASSSGLAGGTGELFF. The DNA of the CDR3 is TGTGCCAGCAGCTCAGGACTAGCGGGGGGGACCGGGGAGCTGTTTTTT.

The rearrangement links TRBV5-4 to TRBJ2-1; no firm D call. The CDR3 is 16 residues long. The ends were cut back, 0 bases at V and 5 bases at J, with 15 bases in the middle. CDR1 and CDR2 (germline): SGHNT, YYREEE (reference sequence). The CDR3 region is CASSLAIERGHNEQFF. The DNA of the CDR3 is TGTGCCAGCAGCTTGGCAATAGAGCGTGGGCACAATGAGCAGTTCTTC.

The chain links TRBV6-6 to TRBJ1-6, with D tentatively TRBD1 (5 bases). The ends were cut back, 8 bases at V and 9 bases at J, with 20 bases in the middle. The CDR3 is 15 amino acids. Germline CDR1 and CDR2: MNHNY and SVGAGI (reference sequence). The CDR3 is CASSEVGGRGSPLHF. DNA for the CDR3: TGTGCCAGCTCCGAGGTCGGGGGAAGGGGTTCACCCCTCCACTTT.

This sequence joins TRBV2 and TRBJ2-3; 7 bases fit TRBD2. The junction had 6 bases not matched to a gene; V was cut back by 3 bases and J by 0 bases. CDR1 and CDR2 from the germline V gene are SNHLY and FYNNEI. This CDR3 spans 16 amino acids. In nucleotides, the CDR3 is TGTGCCAGCAGTGAGCGGGGGTTGTCTAGCACAGATACGCAGTATTTT. Its translation: CASSERGLSSTDTQYF. The whole variable domain, filled in from reference TRBV2 and TRBJ2-3, reads EPEVTQTPSHQVTQMGQEVILRCVPISNHLYFYWYRQILGQKVEFLVSFYNNEISEKSEIFDDQFSVERPDGSNFTLKIRSTKLEDSAMYFCASSERGLSSTDTQYFGPGTRLTVL.

The chain has TRBV10-3 and TRBJ2-2; D is unresolved. Germline CDR1 is ENHRY and CDR2 is SYGVKD. The CDR3 is 15 amino acids. V was clipped by 0 bases and J by 1 base, with 6 bases between them. CDR3 DNA: TGTGCCATCAGTGAGTCTGCAGGGAACACCGGGGAGCTGTTTTTT. Encoded protein: CAISESAGNTGELFF.

This clone came up once. The chain is built from TRBV7-2 and TRBJ2-3, with D possibly being TRBD2 (6 bases). The CDR3 consists of 15 residues. The germline V and J ends were trimmed by 5 bases and 0 bases, with 12 bases remaining between them. Germline-derived CDR1 and CDR2 are SGHTA and FQGNSA. CDR3 DNA sequence: TGTGCCAGCAGCCCCATAGCGGATAGCACAGATACGCAGTATTTT. This sequence encodes CASSPIADSTDTQYF.

The chain employs TRBV28 and TRBJ2-1, with 11 bases aligning to TRBD2. There are 14 residues in the CDR3. V lost 5 bases to trimming and J lost 7 bases; unmatched junction nucleotides: 4. The V gene's germline CDR1 is MDHEN and CDR2 SYDVKM. CDR3 bases: TGTGCCAGCAGTCCCGGACTAGCGGGTAATGAGCAGTTCTTC. As protein: CASSPGLAGNEQFF.

Comment on this clone: A single base separates this from a much larger clone, so it may be a read error. The chain combines TRBV5-6 with TRBJ2-2; D remains ambiguous. The CDR3 spans 14 residues. Trimming removed 2 bases from V and 0 bases from J, with 5 bases in between. CDR1 is SGHDT and CDR2 is YYEEEE in the germline V gene. The CDR3 is CASSLGTNTGELFF. In nucleotides, the CDR3 is TGTGCCAGCAGCTTAGGCACGAACACCGGGGAGCTGTTTTTT.

This rearrangement joins TRBV2 to TRBJ1-5; D might be TRBD1 (6 bases). The CDR3 covers 18 residues. Germline CDR1 reads SNHLY; CDR2 reads FYNNEI. The ends were cut back, 4 bases at V and 0 bases at J, with 19 bases in the middle. CDR3 amino acids: CASSALSGAEGSNQPQHF. The CDR3 nucleotides are TGTGCCAGCAGTGCCCTATCGGGGGCGGAGGGTAGCAATCAGCCCCAGCATTTT.

V usage is TRBV5-4 and J usage is TRBJ2-3; TRBD2 matches 8 bases. With V trimmed by 5 bases and J by 1 base, 9 bases remained unmatched. The CDR3 runs 16 residues. From germline, CDR1 is SGHNT and CDR2 YYREEE (reference sequence). For the CDR3, the DNA is TGTGCCAGCAGTCATGCCGGGACTAGTGGCACAGATACGCAGTATTTT. This codes for CASSHAGTSGTDTQYF.

This clone was seen a single time. The rearrangement uses TRBV5-1 and TRBJ2-7; D perhaps matches TRBD1 (6 bases). Germline V gives CDR1 SGHRS, CDR2 YFSETQ. CDR3 length: 14 amino acids. V lost 7 bases and J 6 bases, leaving 20 bases between the germline ends. The CDR3 bases are TGCGCCAGCGGTCTCACTACAGGGTTTCGCGAGCAGTACTTC. This gives the protein CASGLTTGFREQYF.

This clone appeared a single time. The V gene is TRBV30, the J gene TRBJ2-1; 10 bases line up with TRBD2. V was pared by 4 bases and J by 6 bases, with 9 bases of the junction left unmatched. CDR3 size: 15 residues. CDR1 and CDR2 from the germline V gene are GTSNPN and SVGIG (reference sequence). DNA of the CDR3: TGTGCCTGGAACCCCGGGACTAGCGTTTCCAATGAGCAGTTCTTC. This sequence encodes CAWNPGTSVSNEQFF.

This chain connects TRBV7-8 to TRBJ1-1; D unclear. V lost 5 bases and J lost 8, with 12 bases in between. Germline CDR1 reads SGHVS; CDR2 reads FQNEAQ. The CDR3 runs to 12 residues. The CDR3 coding sequence is TGTGCCAGCAGCCTAGACACCCTCGAAGCTTTCTTT. It specifies CASSLDTLEAFF.

Turning to this clone: Other DNA variants within this sample encode the same CDR3. V usage is TRBV5-4 and J usage is TRBJ2-5; TRBD1 agrees at 10 bases. Germline CDR1 is SGHNT and CDR2 is YYREEE (reference sequence). There are 15 residues in the CDR3. Trimming cost V 0 bases and J 5 bases; bases outside gene matches: 4. The CDR3 is CASSLGGQGSETQYF. Written as DNA, the CDR3 is TGTGCCAGCAGCTTGGGGGGACAGGGGAGTGAGACCCAGTACTTC.

About this clone: A read error may be the cause here, since a much bigger clone is one base away. V gene TRBV5-4 combines with J gene TRBJ2-5, with D uncertain. The CDR3 runs to 11 residues. Germline V gives CDR1 SGHNT, CDR2 YYREEE (reference sequence). Deletions cut 3 bases from V and 0 bases from J, with 0 bases between. CDR3 in DNA: TGTGCCAGCAGCTACCAAGAGACCCAGTACTTC. Residues: CASSYQETQYF.

A single count supports this clone. The V call is TRBV7-2, the J call TRBJ2-5; 10 bases map to TRBD2. CDR3 length: 15 amino acids. V lost 4 bases, J lost 2 bases, and 4 bases stayed unmatched. CDR1 is SGHTA, CDR2 FQGNSA, per germline. The CDR3 coding sequence is TGTGCCAGCAGCTGGACTAGCGGCGGGCAAGAGACCCAGTACTTC. Protein: CASSWTSGGQETQYF. Using reference TRBV7-2 and TRBJ2-5 for the parts outside the CDR3, the full variable domain is GAGVSQSPSNKVTEKGKDVELRCDPISGHTALYWYRQSLGQGLEFLIYFQGNSAPDKSGLPSDRFSAERTGGSVSTLTIQRTQQEDSAVYLCASSWTSGGQETQYFGPGTRLLVL.

V gene TRBV30 combines with J gene TRBJ2-1; perhaps TRBD2 as D (5 bases). Trimming left V 7 bases short and J 2 bases short, with 12 bases between. Per germline, CDR1 GTSNPN and CDR2 SVGIG (reference sequence). This CDR3 region has 13 residues. The CDR3 loop reads CAYLSGAYNEQFF. The CDR3 DNA follows: TGTGCCTATCTAAGCGGAGCCTACAATGAGCAGTTCTTC.

The chain combines TRBV10-3 with TRBJ1-2; 7 bases are a match to TRBD1. Trimming at V came to 2 bases and at J to 4 bases, leaving 16 bases not matched to a gene. Germline V gene lookup returns CDR1 ENHRY and CDR2 SYGVKD. The CDR3 runs to 18 residues. CDR3 region: CAISEPGTADGLLYGYTF. The CDR3 nucleotides read TGTGCCATCAGTGAGCCGGGGACAGCCGACGGACTCCTCTATGGCTACACCTTC.

The chain is built from TRBV4-3 and TRBJ2-1, with D perhaps matching TRBD2 (5 bases). CDR1 is LGHNA, CDR2 YSLEER, per germline. V gave up 2 bases and J gave up 0 bases, with 8 bases separating them. CDR3 length: 15 residues. CDR3 coding DNA: TGCGCCAGCAGCCAAAAGCGGAACTCCTACAATGAGCAGTTCTTC. Amino acid sequence: CASSQKRNSYNEQFF.

The V gene is TRBV5-1, the J gene TRBJ2-5; TRBD1 aligns across 9 bases. Germline V CDR1 and CDR2: SGHRS, YFSETQ. This CDR3 comprises 15 residues. The trim removed 6 bases at V and 1 base at J, leaving 7 bases unmatched. CDR3 in amino acids: CASTNRGRIQETQYF. The DNA for the CDR3 is TGCGCCAGCACCAACAGGGGGCGAATCCAAGAGACCCAGTACTTC.

The V and J genes are TRBV9 and TRBJ2-1; D is unresolved. Germline lookup yields CDR1 SGDLS and CDR2 YYNGEE. V gave up 3 bases and J gave up 7 bases, with 14 bases separating them. The CDR3 totals 14 residues. CDR3 DNA: TGTGCCAGCAGCGGGGCCGGCCGGTGGAATGAGCAGTTCTTC. It encodes CASSGAGRWNEQFF.

This clone occurred once. The chain combines TRBV2 with TRBJ2-4, with 13 bases matching TRBD2. The germline V gene encodes CDR1 SNHLY and CDR2 FYNNEI. Unmatched junction bases numbered 11, after V lost 4 bases and J lost 8 bases. The CDR3 is 17 residues long. The CDR3 reads CASSVGGLAGARDIQYF. The CDR3 DNA reads as TGTGCCAGCAGTGTAGGCGGACTAGCGGGGGCCAGGGACATTCAGTACTTC.

As for this clone: Other DNA sequences in this specimen translate into the identical CDR3. The chain recombines TRBV7-9 with TRBJ2-7; 10 bases map to TRBD1. From germline, CDR1 is SEHNR and CDR2 FQNEAQ (reference sequence). The CDR3 extends over 14 amino acids. V trimming: 3 bases; J trimming: 3 bases; junction bases outside the gene matches: 2. Here the CDR3 DNA reads TGTGCCAGCAGCTTGGGGACAGGGGTCTACGAGCAGTACTTC. Translation: CASSLGTGVYEQYF.

The rearrangement joins TRBV25-1 to TRBJ1-2; TRBD1 is a possible D gene (5 bases). V lost 1 base, J lost 4 bases, and 10 bases lay in between. The CDR3 spans 14 residues. From germline, CDR1 is MGHDK and CDR2 SYGVNS. CDR3 sequence: CASSEWGGSYGYTF. CDR3 nucleotide sequence: TGTGCCAGCAGTGAATGGGGGGGGAGCTATGGCTACACCTTC.

This sequence joins TRBV4-3 and TRBJ2-7, with D perhaps given as TRBD1 or TRBD2 (5 bases each). The germline gives CDR1 LGHNA, CDR2 YSLEER. The CDR3 loop spans 15 amino acids. V was shortened by 0 bases and J by 2 bases, with 11 bases between the two germline ends. CDR3 sequence reads: CASSQDREGPYEQYF. The CDR3 DNA reads TGCGCCAGCAGCCAAGATCGAGAGGGACCCTACGAGCAGTACTTC.

This clone was counted only a few times. The V gene is TRBV7-2, the J gene TRBJ2-1; 12 bases are a match to TRBD2. The CDR3 has 13 residues. The germline V gene encodes CDR1 SGHTA and CDR2 FQGNSA. V shed 1 base, J shed 13 bases, and the junction held 2 bases outside the gene matches. The CDR3 loop reads CASSLGTSGNQFF. CDR3 in DNA: TGTGCCAGCAGCTTAGGGACTAGCGGGAACCAGTTCTTC.